This is a list of T cell receptor beta chains from one sample in a study of T-cell reconstitution after alpha-beta-depleted transplantation in children. TCRdb independently ran MiXCR on the PCR reads; one entry per CDR3 protein. The sample lists hundreds of thousands of distinct CDR3 sequences, roughly a tenth occurring once. Sequenced here: PBMCs, sampled before TCRalphabeta/CD19-depleted stem cell transplant. The origin of the receptors is a boy under three years old with acute myeloid leukemia, due to receive a stem cell transplant. Each CDR3 is given with its conserved first and last residue. A D gene is named only where the DNA matches it firmly. Only some rows state a clone size, as once, few, many or a class for expanded clones.

J gene,D gene,V gene,clone size,CDR3 DNA,CDR3 protein
TRBJ1-5,.,TRBV20-1,.,TGCAGTGCTAGAGAGGCGGGAGATCAGCCCCAGCATTTT,CSAREAGDQPQHF
TRBJ2-1,.,TRBV15,many,TGTGCCACCGGGACGGGCCGAATCTCCTACAATGAGCAGTTCTTC,CATGTGRISYNEQFF
TRBJ2-5,.,TRBV29-1,many,TGCAGCGCTGCATCCTGGGCGGGACAAGAGACCCAGTACTTC,CSAASWAGQETQYF
TRBJ2-6,TRBD1,TRBV5-1,many,TGCGCCACCGCGCCGGGACAGGCTAGCTCTGGGGCCAACGTCCTGACTTTC,CATAPGQASSGANVLTF
TRBJ2-3,TRBD1,TRBV18,.,TGTGCCAGCTCACCTACACAGGGGGCAACAGATACGCAGTATTTT,CASSPTQGATDTQYF
TRBJ1-2,.,TRBV4-2,.,TGTGCCATCGGCCCGGGTGGCCTCGGTGGCTACACCTTC,CAIGPGGLGGYTF
TRBJ1-1,.,TRBV7-2,many,TGTGCCAGCAGCTATTTCCAGGTCACGAACACTGAAGCTTTCTTT,CASSYFQVTNTEAFF
TRBJ2-5,.,TRBV15,.,TGTGCCACCAGCAGAGATCGGAGGGGGGGGCCTAGGGGGACCCAGTACTTC,CATSRDRRGGPRGTQYF
TRBJ1-5,.,TRBV12-3/TRBV12-4,many,TGTGCCAGCAGTTTCGGGGGCAATCAGCCCCAGCATTTT,CASSFGGNQPQHF
TRBJ2-6,TRBD1,TRBV19,.,TGTGCCAGTAGGGCCGGGACAGGGCCCTCTGGGGCCAACGTCCTGACTTTC,CASRAGTGPSGANVLTF
TRBJ2-5,.,TRBV7-3,many,TGTGCCAGCAGCTTTCCCGGGGGGCGGGAAGAGACCCAGTACTTC,CASSFPGGREETQYF
TRBJ1-4,TRBD1,TRBV12-3/TRBV12-4,few,TGTGCCAGCAAAATTAGGGGGGACAGACCAAGCGAAAAACTGTTTTTT,CASKIRGDRPSEKLFF
TRBJ2-1,.,TRBV7-2,many,TGTGCCAGCAGCTTAGCCTCGGGGGATAGTATTTGGAACAATGAGCAGTTCTTC,CASSLASGDSIWNNEQFF
TRBJ2-1,TRBD2,TRBV7-2,many,TGTGCCAGCAGCTCCCCGGGACTAGCGGGAGTCCACAATGAGCAGTTCTTC,CASSSPGLAGVHNEQFF
TRBJ2-7,.,TRBV12-3/TRBV12-4,many,TGTGCCAGCAGTCCTCGACGGGAACGCGAGCAGTACTTC,CASSPRREREQYF
TRBJ1-6,.,TRBV5-1,many,TGCGCCAGCAGCTTGGCCGGGATTCGGGATTCACCCCTCCACTTT,CASSLAGIRDSPLHF
TRBJ2-1,TRBD2,TRBV10-3,.,TGTGCCATCAAGGATAGCGGGATCTCCTACAATGAGCAGTTCTTC,CAIKDSGISYNEQFF
TRBJ2-3,TRBD2,TRBV5-1,many,TGCGCCAGCAGCTTGTATCAGCGGGGGCACACAGATACGCAGTATTTT,CASSLYQRGHTDTQYF
TRBJ1-5,TRBD1,TRBV19,few,TGTGCCAGTAGTCCACGGGACAGGGGGCTTAGCAATCAGCCCCAGCATTTT,CASSPRDRGLSNQPQHF
TRBJ1-4,TRBD1,TRBV3-1,.,TGTGCCAGCAGGGGAAAGACCGGGACAGGAGGGGCTAATGAAAAACTGTTTTTT,CASRGKTGTGGANEKLFF
TRBJ2-1,TRBD1,TRBV30,.,TGTGCCTGGAGTGTGACAGGGTACGACAATGAGCAGTTCTTC,CAWSVTGYDNEQFF
TRBJ2-3,TRBD2,TRBV7-9,many,TGTGCCAGCGTCGGGTGGACTAGCTCTGGAGATACGCAGTATTTT,CASVGWTSSGDTQYF
TRBJ2-7,.,TRBV27,many,TGTGCCAGCAGTTTAAGAGCAGTCTCCTACGAGCAGTACTTC,CASSLRAVSYEQYF
TRBJ2-7,.,TRBV4-1,many,TGCGCCAGCAGCCAAGAGGGTGACGAGCAGTACTTC,CASSQEGDEQYF
TRBJ2-1,.,TRBV5-1,many,TGCGCCAGCAGCTTGGCCTATTCAAGCTCCTACAATGAGCAGTTCTTC,CASSLAYSSSYNEQFF
TRBJ2-3,TRBD1,TRBV28,few,TGTGCCAGCAGTTTTAGGGACAGGAGCACAGATACGCAGTATTTT,CASSFRDRSTDTQYF
TRBJ2-3,TRBD1,TRBV7-3,many,TGTGCCAGCAGCTTAACTAGGGAGACAGGGGAGTTCACAGATACGCAGTATTTT,CASSLTRETGEFTDTQYF
TRBJ1-1,TRBD1,TRBV5-5,few,TGTGCCAGCAGCCGGACAGGGGAAAGAGAAGCTTTCTTT,CASSRTGEREAFF
TRBJ2-7,TRBD1,TRBV7-9,many,TGTGCCAGCAGCTTACCGACAGGGGGCAGGTACGAGCAGTACTTC,CASSLPTGGRYEQYF
TRBJ2-7,.,TRBV28,many,TGTGCCAGCACGGCCATTGATTCCTACGAGCAGTACTTC,CASTAIDSYEQYF
TRBJ1-2,TRBD1,TRBV10-3,many,TGTGCCATCAGTGAGCCGGGACAGGCTAACTATGGCTACACCTTC,CAISEPGQANYGYTF
TRBJ2-2,.,TRBV4-1,.,TGCGCCAGCAGCCAAGTGGTGAGGGACCGACCCGGGGAGCTGTTTTTT,CASSQVVRDRPGELFF
TRBJ1-1,.,TRBV2,many,TGTGCCAGCAGTTCCCCCGGGACGAACACTGAAGCTTTCTTT,CASSSPGTNTEAFF
TRBJ2-5,TRBD2,TRBV6-5,many,TGTGCCAGCAGTTCTATAGGGACTACAGAGACCCAGTACTTC,CASSSIGTTETQYF
TRBJ2-1,TRBD2,TRBV6-2/TRBV6-3,.,TGTGCCAGCAGACCCGCGGGGGCCTACAATGAGCAGTTCTTC,CASRPAGAYNEQFF
TRBJ2-7,.,TRBV5-5,.,TGTGCCAGCAGGACTGGAAATCCTTACGAGCAGTACTTC,CASRTGNPYEQYF
TRBJ2-2,.,TRBV5-1,.,TGCGCCAGCAGCCCGCGGATAGGCGTTAACACCGGGGAGCTGTTTTTT,CASSPRIGVNTGELFF